This T cell receptor beta chain was recovered during a study of blood T cell repertoires in COVID-19. Study background: The origin of the acute and convalescent COVID-19 samples was the United States, Italy and Spain. PBMCs, B-cell-depleted T cells, or T cells were the source of the cDNA or gDNA that made up the material.

This clone was counted once. Source study methods: Amplified reference gene primers provided the basis for estimating nucleated cell counts. Assay used: immunoSEQ multiplex PCR; TCRdb lists only in-frame clones, some missing. Clone size and V and J calls were adopted from that table, with D and trimming inferred from the DNA. The profile shows roughly 160,000 clones, roughly nine tenths of them singletons. This CDR3 is 15 amino acids long. The germline gives CDR1 SEHNR, CDR2 FQNEAQ (reference sequence). The ends were cut back, 4 bases at V and 0 bases at J, with 12 bases in the middle. The sequence derives from a man between 18 and 35 years old with acute or convalescent COVID-19. The chain uses TRBV7-9 and TRBJ1-1, with D possibly TRBD1 on 6 matching bases. Input material: peripheral blood. The CDR3 sequence: CASSSMDRMNTEAFF. DNA for the CDR3: TGTGCCAGCAGCTCCATGGACAGAATGAACACTGAAGCTTTCTTT.